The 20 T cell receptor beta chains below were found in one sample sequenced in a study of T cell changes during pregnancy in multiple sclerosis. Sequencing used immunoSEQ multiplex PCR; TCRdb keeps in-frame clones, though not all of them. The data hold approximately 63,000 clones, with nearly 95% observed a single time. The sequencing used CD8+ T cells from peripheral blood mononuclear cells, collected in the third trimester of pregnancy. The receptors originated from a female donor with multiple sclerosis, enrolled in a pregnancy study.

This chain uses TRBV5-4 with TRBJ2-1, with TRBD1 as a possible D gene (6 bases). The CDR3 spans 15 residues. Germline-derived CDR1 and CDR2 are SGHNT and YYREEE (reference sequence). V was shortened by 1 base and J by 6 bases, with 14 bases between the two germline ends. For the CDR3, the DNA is TGTGCCAGCAGCTTGCCCCTTACAGGGCGCAATGAGCAGTTCTTC. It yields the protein CASSLPLTGRNEQFF.

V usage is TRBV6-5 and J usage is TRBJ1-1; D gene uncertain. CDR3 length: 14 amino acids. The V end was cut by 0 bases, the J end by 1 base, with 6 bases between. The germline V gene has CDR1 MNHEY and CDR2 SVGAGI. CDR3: CASSYSAGNTEAFF. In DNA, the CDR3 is TGTGCCAGCAGTTACTCGGCAGGGAACACTGAAGCTTTCTTT.

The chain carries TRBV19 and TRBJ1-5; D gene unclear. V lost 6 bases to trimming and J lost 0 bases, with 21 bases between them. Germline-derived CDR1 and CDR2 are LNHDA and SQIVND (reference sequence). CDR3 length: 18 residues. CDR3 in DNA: TGTGCCAGTAGCCCCCAGGTAACGCTTCTTTATAGCAATCAGCCCCAGCATTTT. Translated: CASSPQVTLLYSNQPQHF.

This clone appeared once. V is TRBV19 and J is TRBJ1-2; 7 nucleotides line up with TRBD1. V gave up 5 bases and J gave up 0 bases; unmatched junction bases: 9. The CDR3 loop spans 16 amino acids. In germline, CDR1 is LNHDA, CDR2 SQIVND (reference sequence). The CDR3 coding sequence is TGTGCCAGTAGTCCCGAAACAGGGGTGGCTAACTATGGCTACACCTTC. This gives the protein CASSPETGVANYGYTF. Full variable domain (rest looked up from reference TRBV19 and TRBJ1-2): DGGITQSPKYLFRKEGQNVTLSCEQNLNHDAMYWYRQDPGQGLRLIYYSQIVNDFQKGDIAEGYSVSREKKESFPLTVTSAQKNPTAFYLCASSPETGVANYGYTFGSGTRLTVV.

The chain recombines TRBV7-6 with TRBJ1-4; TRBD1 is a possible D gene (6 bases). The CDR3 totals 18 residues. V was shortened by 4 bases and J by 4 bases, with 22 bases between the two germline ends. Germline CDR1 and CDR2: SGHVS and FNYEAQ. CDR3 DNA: TGTGCCAGCAGCTCCGGGACATCTCTTGGGTATTTTAATGAAAAACTGTTTTTT. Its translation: CASSSGTSLGYFNEKLFF.

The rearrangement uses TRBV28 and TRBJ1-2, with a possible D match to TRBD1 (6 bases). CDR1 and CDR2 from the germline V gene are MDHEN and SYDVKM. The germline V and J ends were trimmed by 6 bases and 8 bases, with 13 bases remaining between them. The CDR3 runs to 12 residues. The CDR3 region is CASSRPGTGYTF. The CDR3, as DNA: TGTGCCAGCAGCCGTCCCGGGACAGGCTACACCTTC.

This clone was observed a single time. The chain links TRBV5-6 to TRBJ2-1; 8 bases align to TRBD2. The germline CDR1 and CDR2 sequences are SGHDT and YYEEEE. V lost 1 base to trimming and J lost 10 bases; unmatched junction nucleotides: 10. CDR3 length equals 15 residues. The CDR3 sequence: CASSLRRGRPQEQFF. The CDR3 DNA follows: TGTGCCAGCAGCTTGCGGCGCGGGAGGCCCCAGGAGCAGTTCTTC.

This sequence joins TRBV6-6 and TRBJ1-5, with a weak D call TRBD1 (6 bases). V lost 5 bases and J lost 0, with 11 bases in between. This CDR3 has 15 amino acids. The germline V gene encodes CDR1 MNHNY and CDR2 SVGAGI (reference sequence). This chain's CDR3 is CASSDHRDSNQPQHF. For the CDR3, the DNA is TGTGCCAGCAGTGACCACAGGGATAGCAATCAGCCCCAGCATTTT.

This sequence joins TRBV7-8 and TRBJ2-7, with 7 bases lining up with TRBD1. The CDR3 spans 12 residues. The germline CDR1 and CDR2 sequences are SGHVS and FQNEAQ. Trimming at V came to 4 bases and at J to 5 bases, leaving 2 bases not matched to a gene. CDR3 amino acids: CASSYDRDEQYF. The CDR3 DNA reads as TGTGCCAGCAGCTATGACAGGGACGAGCAGTACTTC. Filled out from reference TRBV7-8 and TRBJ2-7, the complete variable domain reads GAGVSQSPRYKVAKRGQDVALRCDPISGHVSLFWYQQALGQGPEFLTYFQNEAQLDKSGLPSDRFFAERPEGSVSTLKIQRTQQEDSAVYLCASSYDRDEQYFGPGTRLTVT.

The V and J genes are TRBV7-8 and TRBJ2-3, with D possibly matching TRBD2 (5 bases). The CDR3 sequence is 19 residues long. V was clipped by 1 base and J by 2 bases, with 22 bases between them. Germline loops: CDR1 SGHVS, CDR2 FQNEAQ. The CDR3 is CASSLGQRPRRTVTDTQYF. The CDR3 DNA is TGTGCCAGCAGCTTAGGTCAGCGGCCGAGGAGAACGGTCACAGATACGCAGTATTTT.

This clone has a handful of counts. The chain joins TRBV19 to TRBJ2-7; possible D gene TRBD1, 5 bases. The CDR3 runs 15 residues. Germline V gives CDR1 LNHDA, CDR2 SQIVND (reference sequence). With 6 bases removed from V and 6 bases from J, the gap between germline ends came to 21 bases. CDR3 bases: TGTGCCAGTAGCCTCGACGCAGGGTGGTTGGGCGAGCAGTACTTC. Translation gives CASSLDAGWLGEQYF.

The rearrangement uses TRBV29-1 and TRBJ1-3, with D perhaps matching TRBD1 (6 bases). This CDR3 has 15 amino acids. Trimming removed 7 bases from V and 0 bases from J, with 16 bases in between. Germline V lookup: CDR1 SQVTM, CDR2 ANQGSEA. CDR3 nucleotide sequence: TGCAGCGCCAGGGGAACCGAGAGCTCTGGAAACACCATATATTTT. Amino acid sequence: CSARGTESSGNTIYF.

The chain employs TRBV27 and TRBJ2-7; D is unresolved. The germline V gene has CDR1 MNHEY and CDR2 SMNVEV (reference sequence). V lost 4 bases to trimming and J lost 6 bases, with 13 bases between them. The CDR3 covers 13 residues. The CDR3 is CASSWPGSREQYF. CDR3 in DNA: TGTGCCAGCAGTTGGCCCGGGTCCCGCGAGCAGTACTTC.

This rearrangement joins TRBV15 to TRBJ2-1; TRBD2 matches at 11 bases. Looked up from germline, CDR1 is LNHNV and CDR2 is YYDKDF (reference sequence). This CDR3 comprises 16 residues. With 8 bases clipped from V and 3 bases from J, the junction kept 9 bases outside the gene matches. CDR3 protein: CATGGLAGLNYNEQFF. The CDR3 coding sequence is TGTGCCACCGGCGGACTAGCGGGCCTTAACTACAATGAGCAGTTCTTC.

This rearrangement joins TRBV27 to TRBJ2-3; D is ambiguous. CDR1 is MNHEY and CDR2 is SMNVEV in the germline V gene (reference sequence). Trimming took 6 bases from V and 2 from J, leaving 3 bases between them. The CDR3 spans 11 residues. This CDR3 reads CASSNTDTQYF. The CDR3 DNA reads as TGTGCCAGCAGCAACACAGATACGCAGTATTTT.

CDR3 sequence (DNA): TGCAGCGTTGAAGGTGGGGCTACCGACACCGGGGAGCTGTTTTTT. Protein product: CSVEGGATDTGELFF. This rearrangement joins TRBV29-1 to TRBJ2-2; weak D call: TRBD1 (5 bases). The germline gives CDR1 SQVTM, CDR2 ANQGSEA. The CDR3 sequence is 15 residues long. Trimming cost V 1 base and J 3 bases, with 12 bases left between them.

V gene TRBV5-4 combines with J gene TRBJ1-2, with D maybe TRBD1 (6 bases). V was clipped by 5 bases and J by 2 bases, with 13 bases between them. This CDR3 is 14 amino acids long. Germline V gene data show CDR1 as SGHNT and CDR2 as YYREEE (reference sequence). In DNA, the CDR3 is TGTGCCAGCAGTGTCGCTCAGGGGAACTATGGCTACACCTTC. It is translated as CASSVAQGNYGYTF.

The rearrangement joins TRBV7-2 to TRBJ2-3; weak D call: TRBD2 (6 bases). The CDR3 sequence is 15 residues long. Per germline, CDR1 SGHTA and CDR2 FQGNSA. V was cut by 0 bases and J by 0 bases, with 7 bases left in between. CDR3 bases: TGTGCCAGCAGCTTAGCGGGAGGCAGCACAGATACGCAGTATTTT. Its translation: CASSLAGGSTDTQYF.

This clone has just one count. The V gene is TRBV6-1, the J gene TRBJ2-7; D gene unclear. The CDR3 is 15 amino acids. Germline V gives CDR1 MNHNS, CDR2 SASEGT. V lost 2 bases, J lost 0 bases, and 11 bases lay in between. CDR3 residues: CASSEFSSSSYEQYF. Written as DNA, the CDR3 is TGTGCCAGCAGTGAATTTAGCAGTAGCTCCTACGAGCAGTACTTC.

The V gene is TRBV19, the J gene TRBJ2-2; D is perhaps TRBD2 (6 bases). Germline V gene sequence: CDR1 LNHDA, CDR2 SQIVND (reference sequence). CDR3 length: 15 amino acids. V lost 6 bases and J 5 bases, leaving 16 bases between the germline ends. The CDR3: CASSGGLIPTGELFF. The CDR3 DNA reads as TGTGCCAGTAGCGGTGGACTAATACCTACCGGGGAGCTGTTTTTT.